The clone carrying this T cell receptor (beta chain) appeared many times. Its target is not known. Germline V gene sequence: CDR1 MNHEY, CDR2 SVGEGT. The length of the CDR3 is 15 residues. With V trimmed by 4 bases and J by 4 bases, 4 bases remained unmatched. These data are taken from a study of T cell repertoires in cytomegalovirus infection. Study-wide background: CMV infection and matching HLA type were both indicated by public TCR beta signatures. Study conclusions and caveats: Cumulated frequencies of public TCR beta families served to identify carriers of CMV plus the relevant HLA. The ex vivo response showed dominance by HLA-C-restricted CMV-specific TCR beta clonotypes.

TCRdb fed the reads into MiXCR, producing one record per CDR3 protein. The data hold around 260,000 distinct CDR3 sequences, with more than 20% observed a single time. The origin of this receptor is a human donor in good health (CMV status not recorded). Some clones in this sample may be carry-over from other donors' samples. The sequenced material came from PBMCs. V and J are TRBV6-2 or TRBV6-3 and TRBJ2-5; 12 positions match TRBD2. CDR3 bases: TGTGCCAGCAGTTCGACTAGCGGGAGATCAGAGACCCAGTACTTC. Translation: CASSSTSGRSETQYF.